This TCR beta chain originates from a study of blood T cells in healthy people across ages (dated by TCRdb to the mid-2010s). Looking at the study overall: In model experiments, template switching captured roughly one uniquely barcoded TCR beta cDNA molecule for every two T cells. To avoid experimental bias, donors of different ages were spread randomly across the sequencing lanes. Four age groups were formed from the donors: young (average approximately 15 years), middle-aged (approximately 42), aged (roughly 58) and long-lived (more than 75). Two additional independent replicas of 1 million unique cDNA reads from the same blood draw were analyzed for two donors (one aged 18 to 29 and one aged 80 or older). Age-related changes in TCR beta repertoire diversity were measured in the study by deep sequencing normalized with unique cDNA molecular identifiers. Broad study findings and their caveats: Observed TCR beta diversity per million T cells fell roughly linearly with age, and a significant reduction was already apparent by age about 38. Donor CMV infection status was unknown, potentially confounding age-related changes in expanded clonotypes. Estimates of total diversity from one million sequenced T cells were regarded as lower bounds and underestimates. Compared with the aged group, the long-lived group had more naive CD4+ T cells, fewer expanded clones and increased TCR diversity, suggesting age selection. Since profiling was done on bulk unsorted PBMCs, naive and antigen-experienced compartments could not be conclusively compared. Observed TCR beta diversity correlated strongly with the percentage of naive T cells measured by flow cytometry.

Systemically healthy Caucasian individuals from Russia, some 38 in total and aged roughly 6 to 100 years, were included as donors. Approximately 9.3 milliliters of peripheral blood were collected from each donor into EDTA-treated Vacutainer tubes. Ficoll-Paque density-gradient centrifugation was used to isolate PBMCs, with at least 6 million per sample. Total RNA, at least 5.5 micrograms per sample, was extracted from PBMCs with Trizol reagent. For every donor, an aliquot of PBMCs went through flow cytometry to measure the percentages of naive CD45RAhigh/CD27high T cells. In its sample, this clonotype was seen many times. This receptor's antigen is unknown. No base quality values were provided; no much bigger clone lies one nucleotide off. Receptor libraries were prepared by 5' RACE. Data came from an Illumina HiSeq 2500. A second PCR of about 6 to 11 cycles was run with a J-beta primer mix and a sample-barcoded 5' primer. A template-switch 5' adaptor carrying 12 random nucleotides introduced a unique molecular identifier onto each TCR beta cDNA molecule. Each sample yielded at least 3 million CDR3-containing paired-end reads. First-strand cDNA was synthesized from all RNA with the Mint cDNA synthesis kit, primed by a TRBC-specific oligonucleotide. Following uracil-DNA glycosylase treatment, all cDNA underwent a first 18-cycle PCR with the universal primers M1SS and BC2_uni_R. In the original analysis: Each sample was normalized by randomly selecting 1 million high-quality reads, each carrying a distinct molecular identifier. Reads sharing molecular identifiers were discarded rather than binned into consensus sequences. MiTCR, set to a Q25 quality threshold and the strictest error-elimination algorithm, was used for CDR3 identification, clonotype clustering and error correction. A nonparametric unseen species model with Euler transformation was used to estimate lower-bound total TCR beta diversity. TCRdb passed the public sequencing reads through fastp at Q25 and MiXCR, retaining productive beta sequences. Rows merge per CDR3 protein into single entries with the most common DNA and genes. TCRdb's processing, not the authors' own work, is the source of the V and J calls. The sample yields some 1 million distinct CDR3 sequences; 35% to 50% were counted once. About 20% of the sample goes to the ten largest clones.

CDR1 and CDR2, per the germline V gene, are SGHTA and FQGNSA. The CDR3 measures 16 amino acids from cysteine to phenylalanine. Only CDR3 DNA remains: 48 bases, in frame from the first base. The junction shows trimming of 4 bases on V and 5 bases on J, and the gene matches do not reach 12 bases of it. Sequenced material: blood. The clonotype originates from a woman aged 60 to 75 in good health. The rearranged chain carries TRBV7-2 and TRBJ2-7, with 9 bases in between that match TRBD1. In nucleotide form, the sequence is TGTGCCAGCAGCTCTAACTCCGGGACAGGGTTTAACGAGCAGTACTTC. It specifies CASSSNSGTGFNEQYF.